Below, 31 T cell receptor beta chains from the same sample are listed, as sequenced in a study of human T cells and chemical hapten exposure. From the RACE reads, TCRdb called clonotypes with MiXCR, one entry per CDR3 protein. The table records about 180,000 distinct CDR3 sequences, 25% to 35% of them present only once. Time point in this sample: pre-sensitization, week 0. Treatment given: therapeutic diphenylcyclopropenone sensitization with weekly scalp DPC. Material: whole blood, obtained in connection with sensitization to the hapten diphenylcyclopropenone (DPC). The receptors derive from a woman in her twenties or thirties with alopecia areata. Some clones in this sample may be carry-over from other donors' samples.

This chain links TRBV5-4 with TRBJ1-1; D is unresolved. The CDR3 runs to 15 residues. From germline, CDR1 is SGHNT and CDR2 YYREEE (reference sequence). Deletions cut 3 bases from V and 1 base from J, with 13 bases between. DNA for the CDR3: TGTGCCAGCAGCTGGAGGTCAGATAAGAACACTGAAGCTTTCTTT. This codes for CASSWRSDKNTEAFF.

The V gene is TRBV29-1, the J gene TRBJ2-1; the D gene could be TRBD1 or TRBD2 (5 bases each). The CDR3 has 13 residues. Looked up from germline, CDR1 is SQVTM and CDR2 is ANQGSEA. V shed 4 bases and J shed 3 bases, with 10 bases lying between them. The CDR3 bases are TGCAGCGTTGCCAGGGACCTCTACAATGAGCAGTTCTTC. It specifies CSVARDLYNEQFF.

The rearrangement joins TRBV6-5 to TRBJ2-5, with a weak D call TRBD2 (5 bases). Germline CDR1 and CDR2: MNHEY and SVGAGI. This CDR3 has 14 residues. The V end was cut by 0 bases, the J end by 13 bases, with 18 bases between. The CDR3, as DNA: TGTGCCAGCAGTTACTCGGGCTCCCCGAGGGATGGGTACTTC. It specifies CASSYSGSPRDGYF.

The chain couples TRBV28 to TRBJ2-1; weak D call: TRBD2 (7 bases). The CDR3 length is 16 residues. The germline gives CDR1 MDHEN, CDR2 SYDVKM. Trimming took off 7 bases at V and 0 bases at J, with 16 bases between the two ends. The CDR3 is CASILGGGSSYNEQFF. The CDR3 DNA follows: TGTGCCAGCATCCTAGGGGGGGGAAGCTCCTACAATGAGCAGTTCTTC.

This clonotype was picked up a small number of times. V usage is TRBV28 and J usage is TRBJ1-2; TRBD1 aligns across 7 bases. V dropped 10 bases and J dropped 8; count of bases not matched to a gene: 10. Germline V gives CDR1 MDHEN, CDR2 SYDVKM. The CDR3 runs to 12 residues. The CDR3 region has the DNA TGTGCCACCTCGACAGGGACGAGAGGCTACACCTTC. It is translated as CATSTGTRGYTF.

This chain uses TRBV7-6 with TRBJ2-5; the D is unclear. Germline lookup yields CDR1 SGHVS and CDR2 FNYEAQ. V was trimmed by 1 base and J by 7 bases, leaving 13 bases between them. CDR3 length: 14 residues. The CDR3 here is CASSLGGDVGTQYF. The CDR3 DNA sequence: TGTGCCAGCAGCTTAGGGGGTGACGTGGGGACCCAGTACTTC.

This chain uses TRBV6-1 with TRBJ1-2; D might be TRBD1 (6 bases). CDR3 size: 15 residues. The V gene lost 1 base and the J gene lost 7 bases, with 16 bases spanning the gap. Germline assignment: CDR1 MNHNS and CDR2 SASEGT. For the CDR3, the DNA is TGTGCCAGCAGTGAAGATGGGGGCCTGCTGGGTGGCTACACCTTC. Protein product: CASSEDGGLLGGYTF.

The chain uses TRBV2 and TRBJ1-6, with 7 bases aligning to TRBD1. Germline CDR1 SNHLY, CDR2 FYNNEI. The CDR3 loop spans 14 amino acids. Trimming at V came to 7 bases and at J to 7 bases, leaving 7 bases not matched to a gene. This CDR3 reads CASNLRDSNSPLHF. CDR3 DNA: TGTGCCAGCAACCTCCGGGACAGCAATTCACCCCTCCACTTT.

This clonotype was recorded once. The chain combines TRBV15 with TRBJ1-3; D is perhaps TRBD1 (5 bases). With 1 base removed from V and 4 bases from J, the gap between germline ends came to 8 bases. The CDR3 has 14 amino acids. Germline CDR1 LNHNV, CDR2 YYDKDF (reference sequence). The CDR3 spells CATSRGDRGNTIYF. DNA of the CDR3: TGTGCCACCAGCAGAGGAGACAGAGGAAACACCATATATTTT.

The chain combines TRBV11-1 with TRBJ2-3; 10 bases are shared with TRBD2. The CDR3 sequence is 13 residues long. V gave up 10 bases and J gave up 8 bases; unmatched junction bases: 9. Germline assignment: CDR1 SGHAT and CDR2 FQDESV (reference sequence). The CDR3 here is CATTGTSARTQYF. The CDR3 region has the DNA TGTGCCACCACCGGGACTAGCGCCCGTACGCAGTATTTT.

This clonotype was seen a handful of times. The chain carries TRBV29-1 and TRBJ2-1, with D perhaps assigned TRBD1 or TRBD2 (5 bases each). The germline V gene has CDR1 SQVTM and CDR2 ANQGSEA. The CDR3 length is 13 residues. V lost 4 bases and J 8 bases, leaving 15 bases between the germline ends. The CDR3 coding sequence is TGCAGCGTTGTCGGAGAGGGGATTTATGAGCAGTTCTTC. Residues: CSVVGEGIYEQFF.

The CDR3 bases are TGTGCCAGCTCACCGTTCCGGGACAGGACAAACTATGGCTACACCTTC. It is translated as CASSPFRDRTNYGYTF. The genes are TRBV18 and TRBJ1-2; 8 nucleotides align to TRBD1. The CDR3 has 16 residues. Trimming removed 3 bases from V and 2 bases from J; junction bases left unmatched: 8. Germline V gene data show CDR1 as KGHSH and CDR2 as LQKENI. Looking up the rest from reference TRBV18 and TRBJ1-2 gives the full variable domain: NAGVMQNPRHLVRRRGQEARLRCSPMKGHSHVYWYRQLPEEGLKFMVYLQKENIIDESGMPKERFSAEFPKEGPSILRIQQVVRGDSAAYFCASSPFRDRTNYGYTFGSGTRLTVV.

CDR3 coding DNA: TGCGCCAGCAGCCAAGGCCGGGACAGGGGCTTTAATGAGCAGTTCTTC. It codes for CASSQGRDRGFNEQFF. The chain uses TRBV4-3 and TRBJ2-1; 10 bases align to TRBD1. There are 16 residues in the CDR3. J gave up 7 bases and V 1 base, and 7 bases lay outside the gene matches. CDR1 is LGHNA, CDR2 YSLEER, per germline.

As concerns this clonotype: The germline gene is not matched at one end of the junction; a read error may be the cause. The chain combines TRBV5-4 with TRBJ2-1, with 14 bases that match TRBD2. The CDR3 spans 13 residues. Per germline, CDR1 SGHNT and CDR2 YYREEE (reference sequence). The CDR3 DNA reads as TGTGTCAGCAGGACTAGCGGGGGGAATGAGCAGTTCTTC. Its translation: CVSRTSGGNEQFF.

The CDR3 loop is CSASRDRGGEQYF. In DNA form, the CDR3 reads TGCAGTGCTTCCCGGGACAGGGGGGGCGAGCAGTACTTC. The rearrangement links TRBV20-1 to TRBJ2-7; 11 bases fit TRBD1. Germline lookup yields CDR1 DFQATT and CDR2 SNEGSKA (reference sequence). V gave up 5 bases and J gave up 6 bases; unmatched junction bases: 6. This CDR3 region has 13 residues.

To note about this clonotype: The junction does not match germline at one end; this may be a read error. CDR3 loop: CSARDPGGYTF. For the CDR3, the DNA is TGCAGTGCCAGAGACCCCGGTGGCTACACCTTC. The V call is TRBV20-1, the J call TRBJ1-2, with D hard to call. There are 11 residues in the CDR3. Germline assignment: CDR1 DFQATT and CDR2 SNEGSKA (reference sequence).

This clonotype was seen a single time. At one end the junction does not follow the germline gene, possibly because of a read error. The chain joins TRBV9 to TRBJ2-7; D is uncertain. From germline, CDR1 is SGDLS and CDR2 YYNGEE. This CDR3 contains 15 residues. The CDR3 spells CASSVGPSLSYEQYF. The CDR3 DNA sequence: TGTGCCAGCAGCGTAGGGCCTTCGCTCTCCTACGAGCAGTATTTC.

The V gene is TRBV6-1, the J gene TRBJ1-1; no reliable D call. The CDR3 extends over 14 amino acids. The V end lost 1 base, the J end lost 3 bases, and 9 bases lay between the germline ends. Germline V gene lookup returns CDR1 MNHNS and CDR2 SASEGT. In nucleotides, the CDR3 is TGTGCCAGCAGTGAAGGGGGTTTTGACACTGAAGCTTTCTTT. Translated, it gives CASSEGGFDTEAFF.

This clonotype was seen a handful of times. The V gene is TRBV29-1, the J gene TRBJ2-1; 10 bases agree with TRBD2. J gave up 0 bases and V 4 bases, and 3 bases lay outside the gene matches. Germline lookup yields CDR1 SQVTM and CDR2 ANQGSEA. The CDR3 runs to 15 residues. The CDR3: CSVGAGGLSYNEQFF. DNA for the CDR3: TGCAGCGTTGGAGCGGGGGGGCTCTCCTACAATGAGCAGTTCTTC.

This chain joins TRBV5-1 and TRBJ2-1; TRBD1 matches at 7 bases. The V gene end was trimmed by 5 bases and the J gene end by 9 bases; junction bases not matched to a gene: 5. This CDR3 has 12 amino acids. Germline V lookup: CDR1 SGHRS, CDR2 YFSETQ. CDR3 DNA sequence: TGCGCCAGCAGTGAACCAGGGGGTGAGCAGTTCTTC. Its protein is CASSEPGGEQFF.

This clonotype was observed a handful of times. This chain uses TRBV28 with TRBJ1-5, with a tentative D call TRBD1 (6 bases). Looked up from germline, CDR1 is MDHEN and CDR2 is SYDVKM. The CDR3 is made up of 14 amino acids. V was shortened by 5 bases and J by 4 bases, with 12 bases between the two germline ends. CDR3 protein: CASSGGGGNQPQHF. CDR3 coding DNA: TGTGCCAGCAGTGGGGGAGGGGGTAATCAGCCCCAGCATTTT.

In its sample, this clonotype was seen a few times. The CDR3 DNA reads as TGTGCCAGCACTGGGACACTGGATTATGGCTACACCTTC. Its translation is CASTGTLDYGYTF. The V gene is TRBV28, the J gene TRBJ1-2, with a tentative D call TRBD1 (6 bases). The germline V and J ends were trimmed by 7 bases and 5 bases, with 14 bases remaining between them. This CDR3 contains 13 residues. Germline lookup yields CDR1 MDHEN and CDR2 SYDVKM.

Here the CDR3 DNA reads TGCGCCAGCAGCCAAGTCTCAGGGAGAGGGAACACCATATATTTT. Amino acid sequence: CASSQVSGRGNTIYF. The chain links TRBV4-3 to TRBJ1-3, with D perhaps matching TRBD1 (5 bases). The CDR3 contains 15 residues. V was pared by 1 base and J by 7 bases, with 14 bases between. Germline values: CDR1 LGHNA, CDR2 YSLEER.

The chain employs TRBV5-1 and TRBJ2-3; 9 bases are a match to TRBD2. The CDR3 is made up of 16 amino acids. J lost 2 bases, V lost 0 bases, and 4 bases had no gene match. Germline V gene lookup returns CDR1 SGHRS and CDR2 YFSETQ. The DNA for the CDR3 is TGCGCCAGCAGCTTGGGACTAGCGGAGACCACAGATACGCAGTATTTT. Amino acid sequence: CASSLGLAETTDTQYF.

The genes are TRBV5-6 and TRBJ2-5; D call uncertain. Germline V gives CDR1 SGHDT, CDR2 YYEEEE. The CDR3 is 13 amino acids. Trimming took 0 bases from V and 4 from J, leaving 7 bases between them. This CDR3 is CASSLAPGETQYF. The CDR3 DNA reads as TGTGCCAGCAGCTTGGCCCCCGGAGAGACCCAGTACTTC. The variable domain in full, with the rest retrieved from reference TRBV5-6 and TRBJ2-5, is DAGVTQSPTHLIKTRGQQVTLRCSPKSGHDTVSWYQQALGQGPQFIFQYYEEEERQRGNFPDRFSGHQFPNYSSELNVNALLLGDSALYLCASSLAPGETQYFGPGTRLLVL.

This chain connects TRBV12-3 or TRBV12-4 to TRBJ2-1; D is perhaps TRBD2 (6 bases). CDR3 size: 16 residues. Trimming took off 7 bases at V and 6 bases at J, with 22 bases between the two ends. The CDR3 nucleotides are TGTGCCAGCATCCTTCAGGGCACAATGCGGGGCAATGAGCAGTTCTTC. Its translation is CASILQGTMRGNEQFF.

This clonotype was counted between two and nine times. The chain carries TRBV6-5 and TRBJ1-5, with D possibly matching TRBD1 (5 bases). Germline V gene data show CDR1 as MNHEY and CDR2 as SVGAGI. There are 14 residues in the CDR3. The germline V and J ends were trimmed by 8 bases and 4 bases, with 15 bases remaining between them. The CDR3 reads CASRALGGNQPQHF. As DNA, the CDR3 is TGTGCCAGCCGTGCACTGGGGGGGAATCAGCCCCAGCATTTT.

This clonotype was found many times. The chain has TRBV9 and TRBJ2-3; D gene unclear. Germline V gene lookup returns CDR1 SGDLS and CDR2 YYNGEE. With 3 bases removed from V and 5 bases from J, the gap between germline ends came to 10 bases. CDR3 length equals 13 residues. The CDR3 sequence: CASSATARDTQYF. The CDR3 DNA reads TGTGCCAGCAGCGCAACAGCTAGAGATACGCAGTATTTT.

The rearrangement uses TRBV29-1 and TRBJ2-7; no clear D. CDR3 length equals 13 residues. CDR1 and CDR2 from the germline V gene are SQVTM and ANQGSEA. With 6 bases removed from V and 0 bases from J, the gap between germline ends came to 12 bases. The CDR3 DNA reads TGCAGCGTAGAGACTGGAAGCTCCTACGAGCAGTACTTC. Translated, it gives CSVETGSSYEQYF.

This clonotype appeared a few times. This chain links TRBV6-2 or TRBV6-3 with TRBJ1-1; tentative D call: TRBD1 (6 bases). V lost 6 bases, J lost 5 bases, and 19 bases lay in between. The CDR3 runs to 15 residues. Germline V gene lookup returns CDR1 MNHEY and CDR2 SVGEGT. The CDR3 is CASSLHRDVVTEAFF. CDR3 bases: TGTGCCAGCAGCCTACACAGGGACGTGGTTACTGAAGCTTTCTTT.

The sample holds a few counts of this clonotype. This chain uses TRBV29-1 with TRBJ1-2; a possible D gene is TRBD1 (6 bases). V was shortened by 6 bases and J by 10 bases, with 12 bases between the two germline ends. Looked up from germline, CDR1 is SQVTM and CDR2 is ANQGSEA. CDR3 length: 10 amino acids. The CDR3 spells CSVGGRDYTF. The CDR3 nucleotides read TGCAGCGTAGGGGGACGCGACTACACCTTC. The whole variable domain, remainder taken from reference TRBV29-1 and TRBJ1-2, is SAVISQKPSRDICQRGTSLTIQCQVDSQVTMMFWYRQQPGQSLTLIATANQGSEATYESGFVIDKFPISRPNLTFSTLTVSNMSPEDSSIYLCSVGGRDYTFGSGTRLTVV.